These T cell receptor beta chains were read from a single sample in a study of a mutant IDH1 vaccine in newly diagnosed glioma. No antigen has been assigned to these receptors. Profiled with immunoSEQ multiplex PCR; TCRdb holds only in-frame clones, not every one. The table has approximately 47,000 clones, 70% to 90% seen once. Specimen: PBMCs, collected from a glioma patient whose treatment included an IDH1 peptide vaccine. The receptors come from a woman aged 40-49 years with glioma. The CDR3 runs from the conserved cysteine through the conserved F or W. The order of the fields is V gene, D gene, clone size, CDR3 protein. A D gene is named only where the DNA matches it firmly. Size is stated for part of the rows, as once, few or many counts, or as a class when the clone is expanded.

TRBV4-3	NA	NA	CASSQDVSLNYGYTF
TRBV4-1	TRBD2	NA	CASSQVNSGNIDEQYF
TRBV11-2	NA	once	CASSSRGYGYTF
TRBV6-1	TRBD2	NA	CASRREWYEQYF
TRBV19	TRBD1	NA	CASSILAGGYGYTF
TRBV5-1	TRBD2	NA	CASSLTSGTLTGELFF
TRBV7-2	TRBD1	NA	CASSLYRGGINYGYTF
TRBV28	NA	NA	CASRQGPATDTQYF
TRBV5-6	NA	once	CASSPKRGGGETQYF
TRBV4-3	TRBD2	NA	CASSQNLAGGPSYEQYF
TRBV10-3	NA	once	CAIRGGIRQVANYGYTF
TRBV4-3	NA	NA	CASSLTLPEETQYF
TRBV19	NA	NA	CATTPVAYTEAFF
TRBV5-6	TRBD1	NA	CASSFDRGPIMNTEAFF
TRBV5-6	TRBD1	NA	CASSLGDSLGYTF
TRBV2	NA	NA	CASRPRGLNTGELFF
TRBV11-2	TRBD2	NA	CASSSMGLAGWIWDDEQYF
TRBV7-7	TRBD1	NA	CASSPSPGTGFNEQFF
TRBV29-1	NA	NA	CSVVREPSYEQYF
TRBV4-3	TRBD1	NA	CASSSPGQTGRDTQYF
TRBV7-3	TRBD2	NA	CASSLSGGDSSYNEQFF
TRBV2	NA	once	CASSQQETNTEAFF